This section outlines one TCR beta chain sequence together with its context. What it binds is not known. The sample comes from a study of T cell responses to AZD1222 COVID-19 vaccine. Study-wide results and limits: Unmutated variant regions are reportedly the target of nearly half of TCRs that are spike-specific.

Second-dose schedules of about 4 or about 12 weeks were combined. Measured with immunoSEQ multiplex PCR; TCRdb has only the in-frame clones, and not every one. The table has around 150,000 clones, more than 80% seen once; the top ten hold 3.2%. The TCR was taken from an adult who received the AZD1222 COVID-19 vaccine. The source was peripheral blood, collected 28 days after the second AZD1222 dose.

The DNA for the CDR3 is TGTGCCAGCAGTCTCACTAGCGGGAGCGAGACCCAGTACTTC. Translated, it gives CASSLTSGSETQYF. The gene calls are TRBV2 and TRBJ2-5; TRBD2 agrees at 11 bases. There are 14 residues in the CDR3. V lost 5 bases to trimming and J lost 5 bases; unmatched junction nucleotides: 4. CDR1 and CDR2 (germline): SNHLY, FYNNEI.